This TCR beta chain was identified during a study of graft-versus-host responses after intestinal transplantation. Study information: Transplant types were multivisceral, liver-intestinal, or isolated intestinal.

Measured with immunoSEQ multiplex PCR; TCRdb has only the in-frame clones, and not every one. The profile shows approximately 88,000 clones, about 94% of them singletons. The V segment lost 2 bases and the J segment 5 bases; nucleotides outside the gene matches: 6. This CDR3 is 15 amino acids long. Germline CDR1 reads MNHEY; CDR2 reads SMNVEV (reference sequence). Note on this clone: What it binds is not known.

Study-level results: Among circulating GvH clones, peak levels were associated with early post-transplant declines in HvG clones.

The chain has TRBV27 and TRBJ2-5; 9 bases are a match to TRBD1. The receptor's source is a human donor who was the organ donor for an intestinal transplant. Sequenced material: unstimulated CD4+ T cells sorted from spleen or lymph node cells, taken before transplant. Here the CDR3 reads CASSLRTGALETQYF. In DNA, the CDR3 is TGTGCCAGCAGTTTAAGGACAGGGGCTCTGGAGACCCAGTACTTC.